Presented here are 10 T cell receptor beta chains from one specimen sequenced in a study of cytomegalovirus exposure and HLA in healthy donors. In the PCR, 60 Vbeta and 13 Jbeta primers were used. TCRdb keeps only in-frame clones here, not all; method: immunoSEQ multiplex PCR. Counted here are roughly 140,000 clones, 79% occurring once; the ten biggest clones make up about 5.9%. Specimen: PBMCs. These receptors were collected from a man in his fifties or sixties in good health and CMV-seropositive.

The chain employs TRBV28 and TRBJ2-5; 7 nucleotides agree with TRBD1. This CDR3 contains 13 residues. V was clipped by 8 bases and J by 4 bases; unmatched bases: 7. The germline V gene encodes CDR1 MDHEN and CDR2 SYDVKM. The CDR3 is CASQQGLGETQYF. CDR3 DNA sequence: TGTGCCAGCCAACAGGGGCTGGGAGAGACCCAGTACTTC.

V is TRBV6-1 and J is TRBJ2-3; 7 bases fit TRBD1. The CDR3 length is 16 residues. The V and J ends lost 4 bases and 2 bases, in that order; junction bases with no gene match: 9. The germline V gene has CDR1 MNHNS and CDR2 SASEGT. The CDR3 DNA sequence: TGTGCCAGCAGTGCCCGAAGACAGGGCTTCACAGATACGCAGTATTTT. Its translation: CASSARRQGFTDTQYF.

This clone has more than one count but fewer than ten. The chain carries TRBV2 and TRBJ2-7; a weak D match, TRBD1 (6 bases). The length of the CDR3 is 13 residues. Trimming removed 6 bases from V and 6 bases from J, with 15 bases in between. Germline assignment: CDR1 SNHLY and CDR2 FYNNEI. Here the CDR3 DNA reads TGTGCCAGCAGAGGGACAAGGTTAAGCGAGCAGTACTTC. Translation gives CASRGTRLSEQYF.

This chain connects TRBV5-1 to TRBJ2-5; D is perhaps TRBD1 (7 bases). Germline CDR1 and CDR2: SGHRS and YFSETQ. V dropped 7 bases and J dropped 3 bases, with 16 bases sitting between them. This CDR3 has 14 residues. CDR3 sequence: CASGTLGGEETQYF. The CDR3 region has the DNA TGCGCCAGCGGGACTTTAGGGGGCGAAGAGACCCAGTACTTC.

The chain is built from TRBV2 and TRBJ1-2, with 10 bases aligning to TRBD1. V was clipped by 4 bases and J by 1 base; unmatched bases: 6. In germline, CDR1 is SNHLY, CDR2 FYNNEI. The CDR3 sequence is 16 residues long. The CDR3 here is CASSGGGTGVNYGYTF. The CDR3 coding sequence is TGTGCCAGCAGTGGGGGGGGGACAGGGGTTAACTATGGCTACACCTTC.

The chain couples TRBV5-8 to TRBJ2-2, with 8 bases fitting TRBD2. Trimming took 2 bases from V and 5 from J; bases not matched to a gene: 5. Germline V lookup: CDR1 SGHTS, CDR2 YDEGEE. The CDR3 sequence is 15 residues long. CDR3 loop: CASSLLAVVTGELFF. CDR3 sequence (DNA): TGTGCCAGCAGCTTACTAGCGGTTGTTACCGGGGAGCTGTTTTTT.

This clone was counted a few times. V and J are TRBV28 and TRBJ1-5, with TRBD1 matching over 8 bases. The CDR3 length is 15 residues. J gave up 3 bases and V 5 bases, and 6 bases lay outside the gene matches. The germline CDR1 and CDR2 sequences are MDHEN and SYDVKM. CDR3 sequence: CASSNRDRLNQPQHF. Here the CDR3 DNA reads TGTGCCAGCAGTAACCGGGACAGGCTCAATCAGCCCCAGCATTTT.

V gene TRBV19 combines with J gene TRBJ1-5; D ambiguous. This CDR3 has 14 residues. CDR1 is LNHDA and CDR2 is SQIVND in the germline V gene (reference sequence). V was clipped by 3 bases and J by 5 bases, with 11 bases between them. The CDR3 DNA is TGTGCCAGTAGTATTGTAACGACATATCAGCCCCAGCATTTT. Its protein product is CASSIVTTYQPQHF. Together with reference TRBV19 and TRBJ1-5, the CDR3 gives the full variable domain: DGGITQSPKYLFRKEGQNVTLSCEQNLNHDAMYWYRQDPGQGLRLIYYSQIVNDFQKGDIAEGYSVSREKKESFPLTVTSAQKNPTAFYLCASSIVTTYQPQHFGDGTRLSIL.

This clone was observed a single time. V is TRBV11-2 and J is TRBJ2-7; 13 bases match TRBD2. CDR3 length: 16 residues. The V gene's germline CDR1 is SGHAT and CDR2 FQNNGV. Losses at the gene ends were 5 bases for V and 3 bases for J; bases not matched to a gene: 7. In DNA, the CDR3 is TGTGCCAGCAGCCAATCCGGGACTAGCGGGATCTACGAGCAGTACTTC. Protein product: CASSQSGTSGIYEQYF.

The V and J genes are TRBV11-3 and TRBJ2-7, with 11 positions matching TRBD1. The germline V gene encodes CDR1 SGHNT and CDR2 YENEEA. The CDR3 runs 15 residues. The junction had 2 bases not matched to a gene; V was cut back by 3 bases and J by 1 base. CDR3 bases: TGTGCCAGCAGCTTCGGACAGGGGGCTTCCTACGAGCAGTACTTC. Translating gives CASSFGQGASYEQYF. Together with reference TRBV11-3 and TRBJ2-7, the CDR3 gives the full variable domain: EAGVVQSPRYKIIEKKQPVAFWCNPISGHNTLYWYLQNLGQGPELLIRYENEEAVDDSQLPKDRFSAERLKGVDSTLKIQPAELGDSAVYLCASSFGQGASYEQYFGPGTRLTVT.